The 10 T cell receptor beta chains reported below all come from one sample, sequenced in a study of T cell responses to AZD1222 COVID-19 vaccine. Sequenced by immunoSEQ multiplex PCR; TCRdb stores in-frame clones only, minus some. The sample includes 130,000 to 150,000 clones, roughly nine tenths seen only once; the top ten take over 1.1%. The input for sequencing was peripheral blood, taken on day 0 of AZD1222 vaccination. These receptors all stem from an adult in good health.

The rearrangement joins TRBV6-2 or TRBV6-3 to TRBJ1-2; D is ambiguous. This CDR3 region has 13 residues. CDR1 is MNHEY and CDR2 is SVGEGT in the germline V gene. Trimming took 6 bases from V and 8 from J, leaving 16 bases between them. Written as DNA, the CDR3 is TGTGCCAGCAGCCCTGGATGGCCTTGGGGCTACACCTTC. It yields the protein CASSPGWPWGYTF.

Concerning this clone itself: The sample has other DNA sequences that encode this CDR3 too. V usage is TRBV2 and J usage is TRBJ1-1; maybe TRBD1 (6 bases). The CDR3 has 13 residues. Germline lookup yields CDR1 SNHLY and CDR2 FYNNEI. Trimming removed 4 bases at V and 1 base at J, with 7 bases between. The CDR3 DNA reads TGTGCCAGCAGTGCGGACAGGAACACTGAAGCTTTCTTT. Its protein is CASSADRNTEAFF. Full variable domain (rest looked up from reference TRBV2 and TRBJ1-1): EPEVTQTPSHQVTQMGQEVILRCVPISNHLYFYWYRQILGQKVEFLVSFYNNEISEKSEIFDDQFSVERPDGSNFTLKIRSTKLEDSAMYFCASSADRNTEAFFGQGTRLTVV.

The chain couples TRBV9 to TRBJ1-3; 7 nucleotides align to TRBD1. CDR1 and CDR2 (germline): SGDLS, YYNGEE. With 3 bases clipped from V and 0 bases from J, the junction kept 6 bases outside the gene matches. The CDR3 spans 16 residues. CDR3 coding DNA: TGTGCCAGCAGCGCACAGGGGTCCCTCTCTGGAAACACCATATATTTT. Translated, it gives CASSAQGSLSGNTIYF.

This clone has a handful of counts. An end of the junction does not agree with germline; a read error may underlie this. The V call is TRBV12-3 or TRBV12-4, the J call TRBJ2-1, with TRBD2 matching 11 bases. The length of the CDR3 is 13 residues. The CDR3: CASSVAGGYEQFF. Here the CDR3 DNA reads TGTGCCAGCAGTGTAGCGGGAGGGTATGAGCAGTTCTTC.

In DNA form, the CDR3 reads TGTGCCAGCAGACCTCCCCTGGACACTGAAGCTTTCTTT. This gives the protein CASRPPLDTEAFF. The chain employs TRBV12-3 or TRBV12-4 and TRBJ1-1; D ambiguous. Trimming left V 6 bases short and J 3 bases short, with 11 bases between. CDR3 length equals 13 residues.

A word on this clone: Because the CDR3's place on the DNA is in doubt, the DNA is left out and the CDR3 is given as listed by TCRdb. The chain uses TRBV24-1 and TRBJ2-1; TRBD2, the D gene given by the table, was not confirmed from the DNA. With termini counted, the CDR3 has 21 amino acids. The V gene's germline CDR1 is KGHDR and CDR2 SFDVKD. CDR3: CATSVPGAPGLAGGRINEQFF.

V gene TRBV7-2 combines with J gene TRBJ2-1, with D possibly TRBD2 on 6 matching bases. This CDR3 comprises 19 residues. With 3 bases removed from V and 0 bases from J, the gap between germline ends came to 21 bases. In germline, CDR1 is SGHTA, CDR2 FQGNSA. The CDR3 region is CASSFGLARERLSYNEQFF. CDR3 nucleotides: TGTGCCAGCAGCTTCGGGCTAGCTCGGGAGAGGCTCTCCTACAATGAGCAGTTCTTC.

The chain has TRBV10-1 and TRBJ2-7; D is possibly TRBD1 (5 bases). The V end was cut by 9 bases, the J end by 4 bases, with 22 bases between. CDR1 and CDR2 from the germline V gene are WNHNN and SYGVQD (reference sequence). The CDR3 runs to 15 residues. The CDR3 DNA reads TGCGCCAGTGGGGCCCTATGGAGCAGAACGTACGAGCAGTACTTC. This gives the protein CASGALWSRTYEQYF.

The chain carries TRBV6-2 or TRBV6-3 and TRBJ1-1; the D gene is possibly TRBD1 (6 bases). Germline V gene sequence: CDR1 MNHEY, CDR2 SVGEGT. This CDR3 is 16 amino acids long. Trimming left V 4 bases short and J 2 bases short, with 17 bases between. The CDR3 region has the DNA TGTGCCAGCAGTTGGATAGGGGGACGGGTAAACACTGAAGCTTTCTTT. Translated: CASSWIGGRVNTEAFF.

The V call is TRBV7-3, the J call TRBJ2-7, with TRBD2 matching over 7 bases. The germline gives CDR1 SGHTA, CDR2 FQGTGA. CDR3 length: 14 residues. The V segment lost 0 bases and the J segment 6 bases; nucleotides outside the gene matches: 5. Here the CDR3 DNA reads TGTGCCAGCAGCTTAACGGGGGAGGGCCCCGAGCAGTACTTC. It translates to CASSLTGEGPEQYF.